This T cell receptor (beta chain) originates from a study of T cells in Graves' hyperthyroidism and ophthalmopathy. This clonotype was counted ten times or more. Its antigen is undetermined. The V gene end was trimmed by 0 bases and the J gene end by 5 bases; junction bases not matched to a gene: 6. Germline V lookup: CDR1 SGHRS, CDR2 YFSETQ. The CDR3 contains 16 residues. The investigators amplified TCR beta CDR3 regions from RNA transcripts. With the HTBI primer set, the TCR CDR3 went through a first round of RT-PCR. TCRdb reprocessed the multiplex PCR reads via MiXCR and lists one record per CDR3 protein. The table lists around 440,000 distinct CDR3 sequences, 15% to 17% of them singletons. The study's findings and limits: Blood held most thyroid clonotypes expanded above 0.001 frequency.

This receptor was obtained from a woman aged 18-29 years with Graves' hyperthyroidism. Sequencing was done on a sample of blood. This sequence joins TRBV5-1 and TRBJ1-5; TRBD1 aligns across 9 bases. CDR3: CASSLGPGQGHQPQHF. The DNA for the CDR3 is TGCGCCAGCAGCTTGGGGCCGGGACAGGGTCATCAGCCCCAGCATTTT.